Listed below are T cell receptor beta chains from one sample, sequenced in a study of OX40 agonist ivuxolimab in advanced cancers. Assay: immunoSEQ multiplex PCR; the TCRdb copy retains only in-frame clones and omits some. This repertoire shows roughly 36,000 clones, about 92% found once; its top ten account for 9.1%. This specimen was CD4+ or CD8+ T cells sorted from blood, taken in a trial of the OX40 agonist ivuxolimab. Source of these receptors: an adult with an advanced solid tumor such as melanoma, head and neck, liver or kidney cancer. CDR3s include the opening cysteine and the closing phenylalanine or tryptophan. The order of the fields is V gene, J gene, clone size, D gene, CDR3 DNA, CDR3 protein. The D gene is left open where the match is weak. Only some rows state a clone size, as once, few, many or a class for expanded clones.

TRBV27	TRBJ1-1	NA	NA	TGTGCCAGCAGTTATATCCTAGGGGGGCCGAACACTGAAGCTTTCTTT	CASSYILGGPNTEAFF
TRBV28	TRBJ2-7	once	TRBD2	TGTGCCAGCTCCCTTAGCGGGGCCTACTCCTACGAGCAGTACTTC	CASSLSGAYSYEQYF
TRBV30	TRBJ1-2	NA	NA	TGTGCCCGGACCGAGAGATTTGCTAACTATGGCTACACCTTC	CARTERFANYGYTF
TRBV7-9	TRBJ2-4	NA	TRBD2	TGTGCCAGCAGCTTCTCCTTAGCGGGAGGGCCGCCCAAAAACATTCAGTACTTC	CASSFSLAGGPPKNIQYF
TRBV30	TRBJ2-7	NA	NA	TGTGCCTGGAGTGTGCTGGTCAACGAGCAGTACTTC	CAWSVLVNEQYF
TRBV6-1	TRBJ2-1	NA	NA	TGTGCCAGCAGTGAAGCGCCACACCAGTCCTACAATGAGCAGTTCTTC	CASSEAPHQSYNEQFF
TRBV7-9	TRBJ2-7	NA	TRBD2	TGTGCCAGCAGCAAAGCGGGAGGTAATCCCGAGCAGTACTTC	CASSKAGGNPEQYF
TRBV19	TRBJ2-1	NA	TRBD2	TGTGCCAGTGAGGAGACTATAGCGGGAGGTAATGAGCAGTTCTTC	CASEETIAGGNEQFF
TRBV5-1	TRBJ2-3	NA	NA	TGCGCCAGCAGTTTATCCGGCACAGATACGCAGTATTTT	CASSLSGTDTQYF
TRBV5-5	TRBJ2-5	NA	NA	TGTGCCAGCAGCTTAGGAGTACTGGAGACCCAGTACTTC	CASSLGVLETQYF
TRBV7-6	TRBJ2-2	NA	TRBD2	TGTGCCAGCAGCTACGATTACCCCCGGGCGGGGGGCCTTGGACCCGGGGAGCTGTTTTTT	CASSYDYPRAGGLGPGELFF
TRBV7-9	TRBJ2-2	NA	TRBD1	TGTGCCAGCAGCACCAGACAGGGGGCGAACACCGGGGAGCTGTTTTTT	CASSTRQGANTGELFF
TRBV27	TRBJ2-7	NA	TRBD1	TGTGCCAGCAGTTTTTCGAGAGGACAGGGGACGTCATACGAGCAGTACTTC	CASSFSRGQGTSYEQYF
TRBV18	TRBJ2-3	NA	NA	TGTGCCAGCTCACCCTACACAGATACGCAGTATTTT	CASSPYTDTQYF
TRBV10-3	TRBJ2-3	NA	TRBD2	TGTGCCATCAGCCGAACTAGCGGGAGCCCAGATACGCAGTATTTT	CAISRTSGSPDTQYF
TRBV5-8	TRBJ2-3	NA	TRBD2	TGTGCCAGCAGTAGAGCGGGAGCTGCAGATACGCAGTATTTT	CASSRAGAADTQYF
TRBV9	TRBJ1-4	NA	TRBD1	TGTGCCAGCAGTTTGACAGGGAGTAATGAAAAACTGTTTTTT	CASSLTGSNEKLFF
TRBV29-1	TRBJ2-7	NA	TRBD1	TGCAGCTCCAAAGGACAGGGCTCCTACGAGCAGTACTTC	CSSKGQGSYEQYF
TRBV7-3	TRBJ2-1	NA	NA	TGTGCCAGCAGCTTAAACGCCAGGGGCAATGAGCAGTTCTTC	CASSLNARGNEQFF
TRBV19	TRBJ2-7	NA	TRBD1	TGTGCCAGTCTCAACGGGGGACAGGGTTACGAGCAGTACTTC	CASLNGGQGYEQYF